The 18 T cell receptor beta chains listed next were all sequenced from one sample in a study of T cell responses to AZD1222 COVID-19 vaccine (dated by TCRdb to the early 2020s). Library method: the immunoSEQ multiplex PCR assay. Held by TCRdb, this immuneACCESS table contains in-frame sequences only and omits some clones. Under half of the omission traces to an unresolved V gene where checked; the cause of the rest is unknown. This sample has 75,000 to 100,000 clones in its table, and 70% to 90% of those were observed once. The ten largest clonotypes hold approximately 6.3% of the sample. The time point label corresponds to: baseline before first vaccination. The specimen was peripheral blood, collected on day 0 of AZD1222 vaccination. The receptors come from an adult in good health.

J is TRBJ1-2 and V is TRBV13; D uncertain. The CDR3 is made up of 13 amino acids. Trimming left V 5 bases short and J 8 bases short, with 15 bases between. Germline V gives CDR1 PRHDT, CDR2 FYEKMQ (reference sequence). The CDR3 protein is CASSPLGDGGYTF. The CDR3 DNA is TGTGCCAGCAGCCCACTGGGAGACGGGGGCTACACCTTC.

The chain recombines TRBV9 with TRBJ1-2; perhaps TRBD1 as D (5 bases). The CDR3 has 16 amino acids. V was trimmed by 0 bases and J by 11 bases, leaving 23 bases between them. Germline V lookup: CDR1 SGDLS, CDR2 YYNGEE. The CDR3 nucleotides are TGTGCCAGCAGCGTAGGAGTAGGGACGATTGCTGAGGAGTACACCTTC. It specifies CASSVGVGTIAEEYTF.

CDR3 loop: CASSQASGSTDTQYF. The CDR3 region has the DNA TGTGCCAGCAGCCAAGCTAGCGGGAGCACAGATACGCAGTATTTT. The rearrangement uses TRBV4-2 and TRBJ2-3; 8 bases align to TRBD2. The germline V gene has CDR1 LGHNA and CDR2 YNFKEQ. This CDR3 spans 15 amino acids. The V gene end was trimmed by 1 base and the J gene end by 0 bases; junction bases not matched to a gene: 0.

The rearrangement joins TRBV15 to TRBJ1-5; unclear D gene. Germline loops: CDR1 LNHNV, CDR2 YYDKDF (reference sequence). CDR3 length: 15 amino acids. V shed 0 bases and J shed 1 base, with 7 bases lying between them. The CDR3 loop is CATSRDLRSNQPQHF. CDR3 nucleotide sequence: TGTGCCACCAGCAGAGATCTCAGGAGCAATCAGCCCCAGCATTTT.

V usage is TRBV11-2 and J usage is TRBJ1-1, with D tentatively TRBD1 (5 bases). Germline V gene lookup returns CDR1 SGHAT and CDR2 FQNNGV. Trimming took 3 bases from V and 1 from J, leaving 6 bases between them. The length of the CDR3 is 13 residues. In DNA, the CDR3 is TGTGCCAGCAGCTTCGGGACGAACACTGAAGCTTTCTTT. This encodes CASSFGTNTEAFF. Complete variable domain (other parts from reference TRBV11-2 and TRBJ1-1): EAGVAQSPRYKIIEKRQSVAFWCNPISGHATLYWYQQILGQGPKLLIQFQNNGVVDDSQLPKDRFSAERLKGVDSTLKIQPAKLEDSAVYLCASSFGTNTEAFFGQGTRLTVV.

The gene calls are TRBV4-2 and TRBJ1-5; D not resolved. This CDR3 is 15 amino acids long. The V gene's germline CDR1 is LGHNA and CDR2 YNFKEQ. V was pared by 0 bases and J by 2 bases, with 8 bases between. CDR3 coding DNA: TGTGCCAGCAGCCAAGACCCACCGGGCAATCAGCCCCAGCATTTT. This gives the protein CASSQDPPGNQPQHF.

The rearrangement links TRBV2 to TRBJ1-2, with 10 bases matching TRBD1. The CDR3 covers 15 residues. Unmatched junction bases numbered 5, after V lost 3 bases and J lost 4 bases. CDR1 SNHLY and CDR2 FYNNEI come from the germline V gene. The CDR3 region is CASSDLGTGVYGYTF. Here the CDR3 DNA reads TGTGCCAGCAGTGATTTAGGGACAGGGGTCTATGGCTACACCTTC.

The CDR3 sequence: CASRNPGTSGQYF. As DNA, the CDR3 is TGTGCCAGCAGGAACCCCGGGACCTCGGGGCAGTACTTC. J is TRBJ2-7 and V is TRBV5-4; D is perhaps TRBD1 or TRBD2 (5 bases each). V lost 5 bases to trimming and J lost 9 bases, with 18 bases between them. There are 13 residues in the CDR3. CDR1 and CDR2 from the germline V gene are SGHNT and YYREEE (reference sequence).

This chain uses TRBV21-1 with TRBJ1-6. TRBV21-1 is an annotated pseudogene. This CDR3 spans 11 amino acids. In nucleotides, the CDR3 is TGTGCCAGCAGCAGGGATTCACCCCTCCACTTT. It is translated as CASSRDSPLHF.

V usage is TRBV2 and J usage is TRBJ1-1; 8 nucleotides line up with TRBD1. Germline V lookup: CDR1 SNHLY, CDR2 FYNNEI. V shed 5 bases, J shed 0 bases, and the junction held 5 bases outside the gene matches. This CDR3 is 15 amino acids long. CDR3 nucleotide sequence: TGTGCCAGCAGTCGCCGGACAGGGATGAACACTGAAGCTTTCTTT. This translates into CASSRRTGMNTEAFF.

This chain uses TRBV15 with TRBJ1-4; 7 bases agree with TRBD1. CDR3 length equals 14 residues. Germline V gene lookup returns CDR1 LNHNV and CDR2 YYDKDF (reference sequence). The J segment lost 8 bases and the V segment lost 1 base, leaving 4 bases of the junction unmatched. Here the CDR3 reads CATSRGGQFEKLFF. The CDR3 DNA reads as TGTGCCACCAGCAGAGGGGGACAGTTCGAAAAACTGTTTTTT.

This chain connects TRBV6-6 to TRBJ1-2; D call uncertain. Trimming cost V 0 bases and J 4 bases, with 6 bases left between them. Germline V gives CDR1 MNHNY, CDR2 SVGAGI (reference sequence). The CDR3 length is 13 residues. The CDR3 DNA reads as TGTGCCAGCAGTTACTCAGGGCTCTATGGCTACACCTTC. It is translated as CASSYSGLYGYTF.

CDR3 sequence reads: CASSEALPVGLARVYEQYF. The DNA of the CDR3 is TGTGCCAGCAGTGAAGCGCTCCCCGTGGGGCTAGCGAGGGTCTACGAGCAGTACTTC. V usage is TRBV2 and J usage is TRBJ2-7, with D possibly matching TRBD2 (6 bases). Germline loops: CDR1 SNHLY, CDR2 FYNNEI. V lost 0 bases, J lost 3 bases, and 24 bases lay in between. The CDR3 extends over 19 amino acids. Drawing the rest from reference TRBV2 and TRBJ2-7, the complete variable domain is EPEVTQTPSHQVTQMGQEVILRCVPISNHLYFYWYRQILGQKVEFLVSFYNNEISEKSEIFDDQFSVERPDGSNFTLKIRSTKLEDSAMYFCASSEALPVGLARVYEQYFGPGTRLTVT.

V and J are TRBV11-3 and TRBJ2-1; 7 nucleotides agree with TRBD2. This CDR3 contains 14 residues. Looked up from germline, CDR1 is SGHNT and CDR2 is YENEEA. The V gene end was trimmed by 5 bases and the J gene end by 4 bases; junction bases not matched to a gene: 5. The CDR3 DNA sequence: TGTGCCAGCAGCCCCGGGGGGTTTTACAATGAGCAGTTCTTC. Translating it yields CASSPGGFYNEQFF.

Only one count was recorded for this clone. The CDR3, as DNA: TGTGCCAGAAGCTTGGACGAGTGGACAGACCACCGCGAGAATAATTCACCCCTCCACTTT. Amino acids: CARSLDEWTDHRENNSPLHF. V usage is TRBV5-3 and J usage is TRBJ1-6; tentatively, D is TRBD1 (6 bases). TRBV5-3 is treated as an ORF (open reading frame) with a function not yet certain. This CDR3 has 20 amino acids. V lost 0 bases, J lost 5 bases, and 24 bases lay in between.

The chain uses TRBV19 and TRBJ2-6, with TRBD2 as a possible D gene (5 bases). There are 18 residues in the CDR3. V was cut by 4 bases and J by 0 bases, with 16 bases left in between. The germline V gene has CDR1 LNHDA and CDR2 SQIVND (reference sequence). The CDR3 loop reads CASSSGPGSLSGANVLTF. CDR3 in DNA: TGTGCCAGTAGTAGCGGGCCAGGTTCCCTCTCTGGGGCCAACGTCCTGACTTTC.

V and J are TRBV6-5 and TRBJ2-7, with D possibly being TRBD1 or TRBD2 (5 bases each). V was trimmed by 6 bases and J by 0 bases, leaving 15 bases between them. The CDR3 is 15 amino acids. Germline V gene data show CDR1 as MNHEY and CDR2 as SVGAGI. This CDR3 is CASRKAGTDSYEQYF. In nucleotides, the CDR3 is TGTGCCAGCAGGAAGGCCGGGACGGACTCCTACGAGCAGTACTTC.

This clone has just one count. The rearrangement joins TRBV2 to TRBJ1-2, with a tentative D call TRBD1 (5 bases). The CDR3 loop spans 15 amino acids. Germline CDR1 is SNHLY and CDR2 is FYNNEI. Trimming cost V 3 bases and J 4 bases, with 15 bases left between them. This CDR3 is CASSEGRANLYGYTF. CDR3 DNA sequence: TGTGCCAGCAGTGAGGGCAGGGCCAACCTCTATGGCTACACCTTC.